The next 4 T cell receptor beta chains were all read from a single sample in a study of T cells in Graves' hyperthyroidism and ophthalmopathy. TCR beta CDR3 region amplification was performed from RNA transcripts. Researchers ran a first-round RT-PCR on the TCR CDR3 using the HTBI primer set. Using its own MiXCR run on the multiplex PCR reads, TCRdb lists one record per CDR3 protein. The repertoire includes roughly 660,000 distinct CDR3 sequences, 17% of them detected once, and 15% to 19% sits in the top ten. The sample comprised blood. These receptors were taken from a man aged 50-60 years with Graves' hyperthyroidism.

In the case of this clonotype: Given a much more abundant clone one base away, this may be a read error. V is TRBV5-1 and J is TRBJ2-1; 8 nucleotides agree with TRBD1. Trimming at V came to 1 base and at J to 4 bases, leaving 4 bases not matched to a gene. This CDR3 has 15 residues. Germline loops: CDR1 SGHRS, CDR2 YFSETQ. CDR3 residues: CASSLWQGAYNEQFF. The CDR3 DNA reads TGCGCCAGCAGCTTGTGGCAGGGGGCTTACAATGAGCAGTTCTTC. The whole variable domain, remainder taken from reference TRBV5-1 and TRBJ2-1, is KAGVTQTPRYLIKTRGQQVTLSCSPISGHRSVSWYQQTPGQGLQFLFEYFSETQRNKGNFPGRFSGRQFSNSRSEMNVSTLELGDSALYLCASSLWQGAYNEQFFGPGTRLTVL.

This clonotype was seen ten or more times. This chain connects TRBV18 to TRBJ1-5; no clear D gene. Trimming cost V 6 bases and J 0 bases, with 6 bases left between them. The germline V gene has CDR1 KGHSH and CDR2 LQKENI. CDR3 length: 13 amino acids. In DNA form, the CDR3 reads TGTGCCAGCTCTACTGATAGCAATCAGCCCCAGCATTTT. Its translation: CASSTDSNQPQHF.

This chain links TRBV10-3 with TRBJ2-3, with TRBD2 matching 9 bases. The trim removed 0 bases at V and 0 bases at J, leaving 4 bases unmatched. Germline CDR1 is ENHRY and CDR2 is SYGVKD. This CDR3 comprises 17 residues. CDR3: CAISESGLAGSTDTQYF. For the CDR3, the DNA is TGTGCCATCAGTGAGTCGGGGCTAGCGGGAAGCACAGATACGCAGTATTTT.

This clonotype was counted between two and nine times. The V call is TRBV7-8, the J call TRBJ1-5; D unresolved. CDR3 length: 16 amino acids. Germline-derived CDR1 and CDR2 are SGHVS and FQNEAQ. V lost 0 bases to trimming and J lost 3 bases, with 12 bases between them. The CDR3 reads CASSLALGSHNQPQHF. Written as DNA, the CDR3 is TGTGCCAGCAGCTTAGCACTGGGCAGCCACAATCAGCCCCAGCATTTT.